These T cell receptor beta chains were read from a single sample in a study of graft-versus-host responses after intestinal transplantation. The data were produced by immunoSEQ multiplex PCR, yet TCRdb's version contains in-frame clones alone and is incomplete. The sample shows about 16,000 clones, roughly 83% of them seen only once. This specimen consisted of ileum tissue, obtained around 600 days after intestinal transplantation. The receptors come from a human patient who received an intestinal transplant, so some T cells may come from the graft donor. CDR3s leave out the opening cysteine and the closing phenylalanine or tryptophan. The D gene is left open where the match is weak.

cdr3_aa: ASSSGHRGYTGELF
v_call: TRBV28
d_call: NA

cdr3_aa: ASSSIHTTGEETQY
v_call: TRBV7-7
d_call: NA

cdr3_aa: ASSLQGNTGELF
v_call: TRBV5-1
d_call: NA

cdr3_aa: ASSQSTGGLRTEAF
v_call: TRBV4-2
d_call: TRBD1

cdr3_aa: ASRGARSGEREQY
v_call: TRBV6-1
d_call: NA

cdr3_aa: ASSVVATDTQY
v_call: TRBV9
d_call: NA

cdr3_aa: ASSGWDRGDGYT
v_call: TRBV5-4
d_call: TRBD1

cdr3_aa: ASSFLASGGGEQF
v_call: TRBV7-2
d_call: TRBD2

cdr3_aa: ASSLDPSSYNEQF
v_call: TRBV19
d_call: NA

cdr3_aa: ASSRQGRDGYT
v_call: TRBV19
d_call: NA

cdr3_aa: ASSLGVSLSAAGANVLT
v_call: TRBV11-2
d_call: NA

cdr3_aa: ASRRTSGLYEQY
v_call: TRBV28
d_call: TRBD2

cdr3_aa: ATSRDLGQALYGYT
v_call: TRBV15
d_call: TRBD1

cdr3_aa: ASSFESTNEKLF
v_call: TRBV11-3
d_call: NA

cdr3_aa: ATAPLQGAYGYT
v_call: TRBV6-5
d_call: TRBD1

cdr3_aa: SVLGQDEKLF
v_call: TRBV29-1
d_call: TRBD1

cdr3_aa: ASSEEMETQY
v_call: TRBV5-1
d_call: NA

cdr3_aa: ASSLDLAGDEQF
v_call: TRBV7-3
d_call: TRBD2

cdr3_aa: ASSVSGGPNQPQH
v_call: TRBV9
d_call: NA

cdr3_aa: ASLSSGHSATNEKLF
v_call: TRBV19
d_call: NA

cdr3_aa: ASSAKLAGPDTQY
v_call: TRBV7-3
d_call: TRBD2

cdr3_aa: ASSFFTGTGVSYEQY
v_call: TRBV5-1
d_call: TRBD1

cdr3_aa: ASSFTGEDGYT
v_call: TRBV6-5
d_call: TRBD1